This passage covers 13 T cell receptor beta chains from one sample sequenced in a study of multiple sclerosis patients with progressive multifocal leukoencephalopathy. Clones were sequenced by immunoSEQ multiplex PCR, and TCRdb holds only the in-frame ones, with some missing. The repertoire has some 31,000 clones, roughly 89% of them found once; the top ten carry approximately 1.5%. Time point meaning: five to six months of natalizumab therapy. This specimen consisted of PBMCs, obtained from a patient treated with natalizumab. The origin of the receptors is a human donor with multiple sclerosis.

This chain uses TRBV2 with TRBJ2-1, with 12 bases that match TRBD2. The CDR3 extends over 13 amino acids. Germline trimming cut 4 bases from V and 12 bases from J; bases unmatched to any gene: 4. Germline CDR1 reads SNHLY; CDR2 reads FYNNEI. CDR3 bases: TGTGCCAGCAGTGGACTAGCGGGAGAAATGCAGTTCTTC. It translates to CASSGLAGEMQFF.

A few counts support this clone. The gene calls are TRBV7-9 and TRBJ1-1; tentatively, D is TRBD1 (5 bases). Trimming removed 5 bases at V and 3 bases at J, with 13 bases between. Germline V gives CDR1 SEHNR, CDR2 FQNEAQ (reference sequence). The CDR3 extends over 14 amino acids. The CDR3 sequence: CASSLLGGDTEAFF. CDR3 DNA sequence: TGTGCCAGCAGCCTACTTGGAGGGGACACTGAAGCTTTCTTT. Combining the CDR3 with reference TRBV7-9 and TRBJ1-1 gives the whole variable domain DTGVSQNPRHKITKRGQNVTFRCDPISEHNRLYWYRQTLGQGPEFLTYFQNEAQLEKSRLLSDRFSAERPKGSFSTLEIQRTEQGDSAMYLCASSLLGGDTEAFFGQGTRLTVV.

As DNA, the CDR3 is TGTGCCAGCAGATTGACAGGGGATCAGCCCCAGCATTTT. It translates to CASRLTGDQPQHF. The genes are TRBV6-5 and TRBJ1-5; 8 nucleotides line up with TRBD1. The CDR3 length is 13 residues. Trimming took 6 bases from V and 5 from J; bases not matched to a gene: 3. CDR1 is MNHEY, CDR2 SVGAGI, per germline.

CDR3: CASGGSGLTYNEQFF. The DNA of the CDR3 is TGTGCCAGCGGGGGTAGCGGCTTAACCTACAATGAGCAGTTCTTC. V is TRBV7-6 and J is TRBJ2-1; the D gene is possibly TRBD2 (6 bases). This CDR3 has 15 residues. From germline, CDR1 is SGHVS and CDR2 FNYEAQ. V lost 8 bases and J 2 bases, leaving 16 bases between the germline ends. The whole variable domain, remainder taken from reference TRBV7-6 and TRBJ2-1, is GAGVSQSPRYKVTKRGQDVALRCDPISGHVSLYWYRQALGQGPEFLTYFNYEAQQDKSGLPNDRFSAERPEGSISTLTIQRTEQRDSAMYRCASGGSGLTYNEQFFGPGTRLTVL.

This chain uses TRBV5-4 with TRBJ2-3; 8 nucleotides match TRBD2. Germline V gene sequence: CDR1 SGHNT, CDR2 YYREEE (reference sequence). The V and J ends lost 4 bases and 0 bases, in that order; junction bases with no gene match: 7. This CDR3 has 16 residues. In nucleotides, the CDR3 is TGTGCCAGCAGCCGGGGGGGCGGGAGGAGCACAGATACGCAGTATTTT. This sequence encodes CASSRGGGRSTDTQYF. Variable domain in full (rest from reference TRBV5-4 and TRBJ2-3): ETGVTQSPTHLIKTRGQQVTLRCSSQSGHNTVSWYQQALGQGPQFIFQYYREEENGRGNFPPRFSGLQFPNYSSELNVNALELDDSALYLCASSRGGGRSTDTQYFGPGTRLTVL.

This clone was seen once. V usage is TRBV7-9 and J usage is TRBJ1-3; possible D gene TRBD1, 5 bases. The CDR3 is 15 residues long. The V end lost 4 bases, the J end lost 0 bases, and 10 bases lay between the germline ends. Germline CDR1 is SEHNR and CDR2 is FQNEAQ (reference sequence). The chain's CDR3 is CASSSGRSSGNTIYF. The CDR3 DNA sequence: TGTGCCAGCAGCTCGGGACGGAGCTCTGGAAACACCATATATTTT. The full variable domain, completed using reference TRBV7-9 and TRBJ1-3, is DTGVSQNPRHKITKRGQNVTFRCDPISEHNRLYWYRQTLGQGPEFLTYFQNEAQLEKSRLLSDRFSAERPKGSFSTLEIQRTEQGDSAMYLCASSSGRSSGNTIYFGEGSWLTVV.

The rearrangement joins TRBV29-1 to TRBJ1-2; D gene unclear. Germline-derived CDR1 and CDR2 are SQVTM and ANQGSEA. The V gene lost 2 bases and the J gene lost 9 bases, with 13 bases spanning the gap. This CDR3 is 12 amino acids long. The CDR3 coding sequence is TGCAGCGTTGAAAGTGGGCACCGGAGCTACACCTTC. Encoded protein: CSVESGHRSYTF.

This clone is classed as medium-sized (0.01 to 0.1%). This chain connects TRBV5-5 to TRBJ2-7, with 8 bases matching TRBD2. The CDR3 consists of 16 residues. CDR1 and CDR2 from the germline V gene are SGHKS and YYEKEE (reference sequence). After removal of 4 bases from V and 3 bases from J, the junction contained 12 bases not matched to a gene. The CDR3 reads CASSSLVLAGNYEQYF. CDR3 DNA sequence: TGTGCCAGCAGCAGCCTGGTGCTAGCGGGTAACTACGAGCAGTACTTC.

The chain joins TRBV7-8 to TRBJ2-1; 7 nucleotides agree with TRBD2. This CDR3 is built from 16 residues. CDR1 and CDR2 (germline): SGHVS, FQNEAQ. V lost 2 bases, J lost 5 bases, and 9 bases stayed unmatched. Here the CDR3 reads CASSLIRAGSDNEQFF. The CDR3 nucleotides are TGTGCCAGCAGCTTAATTCGAGCGGGGTCGGACAATGAGCAGTTCTTC.

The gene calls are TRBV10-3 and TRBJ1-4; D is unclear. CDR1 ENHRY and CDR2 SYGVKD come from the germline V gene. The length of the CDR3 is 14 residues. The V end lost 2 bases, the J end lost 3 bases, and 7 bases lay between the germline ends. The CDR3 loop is CAISEHSSNEKLFF. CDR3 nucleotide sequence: TGTGCCATCAGTGAGCACAGTTCTAATGAAAAACTGTTTTTT.

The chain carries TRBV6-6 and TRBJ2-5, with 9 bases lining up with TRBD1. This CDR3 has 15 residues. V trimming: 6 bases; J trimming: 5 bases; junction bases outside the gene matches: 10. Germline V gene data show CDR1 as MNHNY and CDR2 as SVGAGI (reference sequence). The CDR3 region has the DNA TGTGCCAGCAGAGCCCGGGACAGGGTATTCGAGACCCAGTACTTC. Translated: CASRARDRVFETQYF.

The CDR3 sequence: CASSRDRRDQPQHF. As DNA, the CDR3 is TGTGCCAGCAGTAGGGACAGAAGAGATCAGCCCCAGCATTTT. This chain uses TRBV6-5 with TRBJ1-5; 7 positions agree with TRBD1. The CDR3 sequence is 14 residues long. Per germline, CDR1 MNHEY and CDR2 SVGAGI. With 5 bases clipped from V and 5 bases from J, the junction kept 6 bases outside the gene matches.

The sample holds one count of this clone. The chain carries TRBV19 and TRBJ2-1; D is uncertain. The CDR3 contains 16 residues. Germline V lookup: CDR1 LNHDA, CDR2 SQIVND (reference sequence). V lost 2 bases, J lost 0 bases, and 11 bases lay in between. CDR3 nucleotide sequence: TGTGCCAGTAGTATACCGAAAACTTACTCCTACAATGAGCAGTTCTTC. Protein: CASSIPKTYSYNEQFF.